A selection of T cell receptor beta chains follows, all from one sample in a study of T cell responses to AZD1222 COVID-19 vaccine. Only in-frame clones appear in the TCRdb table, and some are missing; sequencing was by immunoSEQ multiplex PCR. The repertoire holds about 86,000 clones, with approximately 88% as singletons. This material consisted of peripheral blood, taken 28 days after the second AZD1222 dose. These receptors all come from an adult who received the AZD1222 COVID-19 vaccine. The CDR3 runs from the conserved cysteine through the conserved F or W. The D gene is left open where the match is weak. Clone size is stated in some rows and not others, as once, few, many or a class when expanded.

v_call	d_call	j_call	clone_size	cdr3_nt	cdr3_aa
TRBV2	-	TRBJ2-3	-	TGTGCCAGCAACCCGGGCCGAGAGGGCATAGATACGCAGTATTTT	CASNPGREGIDTQYF
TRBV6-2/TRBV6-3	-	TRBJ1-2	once	TGTGCCAGCAGTTTCCGTTGGGTCTTACGATCTGTCTATGGCTACACCTTC	CASSFRWVLRSVYGYTF
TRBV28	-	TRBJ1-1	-	TGTGCCAGCAGTTTAGGAAAATCGAACACTGAAGCTTTCTTT	CASSLGKSNTEAFF
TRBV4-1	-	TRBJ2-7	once	TGCGCCAGCAGCCAAGGGGCGGGCTACGAGCAGTACTTC	CASSQGAGYEQYF
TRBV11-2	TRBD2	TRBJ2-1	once	TGTGCCAGCAGCTTAATGCCTAGCGGGGGGCTCTCCTACAATGAGCAGTTCTTC	CASSLMPSGGLSYNEQFF
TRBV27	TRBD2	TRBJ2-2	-	TGTGCCAGCAGTTCGCGGACTAGTCCCGGGGAGCTGTTTTTT	CASSSRTSPGELFF
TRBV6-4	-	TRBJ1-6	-	TGTGCCAGCAGTGACTCCGGCCACTCCAATTCACCCCTCCACTTT	CASSDSGHSNSPLHF
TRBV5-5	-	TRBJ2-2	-	TGTGCCAGCAGCCTCCTCTGGGGGGGCGGCGGGGAGCTGTTTTTT	CASSLLWGGGGELFF
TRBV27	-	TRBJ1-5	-	TGTGCCAGCAGTTTGAAAGGATATAGCAATCAGCCCCAGCATTTT	CASSLKGYSNQPQHF
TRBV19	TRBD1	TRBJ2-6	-	TGTGCCAGTAGTTTGGGACAGGCTGGGGCCAACGTCCTGACTTTC	CASSLGQAGANVLTF
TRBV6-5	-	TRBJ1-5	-	TGTGCCAGCAGTTACTCGTGGGCGACGAGTCAGCCCCAGCATTTT	CASSYSWATSQPQHF
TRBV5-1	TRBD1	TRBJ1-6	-	TGCGCCAGCAGCTTGGCAGGGGGGGATTCACCCCTCCACTTT	CASSLAGGDSPLHF
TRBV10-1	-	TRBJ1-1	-	TGCGCCAGCAGTGAGACAGGTACTGAAGCTTTCTTT	CASSETGTEAFF
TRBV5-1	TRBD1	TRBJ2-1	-	TGCGCCAGCAGCTTGATAGGGACAGGGAGCTACAATGAGCAGTTCTTC	CASSLIGTGSYNEQFF
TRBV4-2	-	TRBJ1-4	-	TGTGCCAGCAGCCTGCGGCGGGGAGAGGGAACTAATGAAAAACTGTTTTTT	CASSLRRGEGTNEKLFF
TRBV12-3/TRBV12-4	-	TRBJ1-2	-	TGTGCCAGCAGTTACATTAACTATGGCTACACCTTC	CASSYINYGYTF
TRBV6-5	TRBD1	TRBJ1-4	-	TGTGCCAGCAGCGGACAGGGAACTAATGAAAAACTGTTTTTT	CASSGQGTNEKLFF
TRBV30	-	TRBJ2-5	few	TGTGCCTGGAGTGCGGCTAGGACCACCCAGTACTTC	CAWSAARTTQYF
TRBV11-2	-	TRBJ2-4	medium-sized	TGTGCCAGCAGCACAGGGACCCTAGCCAAAAACATTCAGTACTTC	CASSTGTLAKNIQYF
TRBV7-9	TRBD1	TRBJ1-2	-	TGTGCCAGCAGCCAGGAAGGGGGCAGGTATGGCTACACCTTC	CASSQEGGRYGYTF
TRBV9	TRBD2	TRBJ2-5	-	TGTGCCAGCAGCGCCCAACGGGGGGTATCTCAAGAGACCCAGTACTTC	CASSAQRGVSQETQYF
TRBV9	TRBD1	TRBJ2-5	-	TGTGCCAGCAGCGTAGGGGGGACAGGAGGAGAGACCCAGTACTTC	CASSVGGTGGETQYF
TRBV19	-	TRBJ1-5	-	TGTGCCAGTAGTGATGGCCTCTCGGCTACGTATCAGCCCCAGCATTTT	CASSDGLSATYQPQHF
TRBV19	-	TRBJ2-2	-	TGTGCCAGTAGTATCGATCCCCGCGGAACCGGGGAGCTGTTTTTT	CASSIDPRGTGELFF
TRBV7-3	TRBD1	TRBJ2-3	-	TGTGCCAGCAGCCGCGGGACAGGTCTCGTCACAGATACGCAGTATTTT	CASSRGTGLVTDTQYF
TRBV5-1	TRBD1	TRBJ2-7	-	TGCGCCAGCAGCTCCCCGGGACAGGGCGAGCAGTACTTC	CASSSPGQGEQYF
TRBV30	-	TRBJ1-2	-	TGTGCCTGGAGTGTTCAGGTTCTCCTTTCCTATGGCTACACCTTC	CAWSVQVLLSYGYTF
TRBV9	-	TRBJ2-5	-	TGTGCCAGCAGCGTAGAGGGTGGGGGGAAAGAGACCCAGTACTTC	CASSVEGGGKETQYF
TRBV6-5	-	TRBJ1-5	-	TGTGCCAGCAGTTTTCGGCTGGATCAGCCCCAGCATTTT	CASSFRLDQPQHF
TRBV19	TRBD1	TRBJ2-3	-	TGTGCCAGTAGCCCGACAGGGTTGGGTAGATATACGCAGTATTTT	CASSPTGLGRYTQYF
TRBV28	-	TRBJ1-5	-	TGTGCCAGCAGGCAGGGAAGGGTCAATCAGCCCCAGCATTTT	CASRQGRVNQPQHF
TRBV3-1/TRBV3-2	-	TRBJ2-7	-	TGTGCCAGCAGCCACGCCGCACATAACTACGAGCAGTACTTC	CASSHAAHNYEQYF
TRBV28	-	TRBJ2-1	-	TGTGCCAGCAGTCCCAACCGCAAGGGCCGGGGATTTGAGCAGTTCTTC	CASSPNRKGRGFEQFF
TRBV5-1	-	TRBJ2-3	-	TGCGCCAGCAGCTTGGGACAGAACACAGATACGCAGTATTTT	CASSLGQNTDTQYF
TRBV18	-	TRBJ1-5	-	TGTGCCAGCTCACCCATTGGGGTGAGAGATCAGCCCCAGCATTTT	CASSPIGVRDQPQHF
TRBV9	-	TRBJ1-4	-	TGTGCCAGCAGCGTAGGCCGAGGCGGGGGACTACTCCTTAATGAAAAACTGTTTTTT	CASSVGRGGGLLLNEKLFF
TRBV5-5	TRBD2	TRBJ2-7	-	TGTGCCAGCAGTTTCAGCGGGGGGGCTTTCTACGAGCAGTACTTC	CASSFSGGAFYEQYF
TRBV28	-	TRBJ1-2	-	TGTGCCAGCAGCTTGGACAGCTATGGCTACACCTTC	CASSLDSYGYTF
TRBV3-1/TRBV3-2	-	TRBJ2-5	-	TGTGCCAGCAGCCAAGTGAGAGGGTCGGAGACCCAGTACTTC	CASSQVRGSETQYF
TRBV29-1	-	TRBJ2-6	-	TGCAGCGTTGACGGTCCCTCTGGGGCCAACGTCCTGACTTTC	CSVDGPSGANVLTF
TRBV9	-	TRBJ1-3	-	TGTGCCAGCAGCGTGCGGGGGGTTAGCTCTGGAAACACCATATATTTT	CASSVRGVSSGNTIYF
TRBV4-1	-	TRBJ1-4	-	TGCGCCAGCAGCCGGCGCGAGACAGGCAACAATGAAAAACTGTTTTTT	CASSRRETGNNEKLFF
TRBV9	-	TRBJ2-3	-	TGTGCCAGCAGCGTAGGGGCTAGCGATCTCACAGATACGCAGTATTTT	CASSVGASDLTDTQYF
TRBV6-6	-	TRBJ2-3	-	TGTGCCAGCAGTTACTTAATCCTCACAGATACGCAGTATTTT	CASSYLILTDTQYF
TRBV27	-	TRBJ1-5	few	TGTGCCAGCAGTTTGTCCCAGGGAAATCAGCCCCAGCATTTT	CASSLSQGNQPQHF
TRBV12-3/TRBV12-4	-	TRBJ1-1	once	TGTGCCAGCAGTTTTTGGGGGAACACTGAAGCTTTCTTT	CASSFWGNTEAFF
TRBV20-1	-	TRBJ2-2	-	TGCAGTGCTAGTAAGGGGGTGGACACCGGGGAGCTGTTTTTT	CSASKGVDTGELFF